The 8 T cell receptor beta chains in this list originate from one sample, sequenced in a study of OX40 agonist ivuxolimab in advanced cancers. Produced via immunoSEQ multiplex PCR; TCRdb's table is partial and in-frame only. The sample holds under 100,000 clones, around four fifths seen once. The sequences come from CD4+ or CD8+ T cells sorted from blood, collected in a trial of the OX40 agonist ivuxolimab. These receptors all come from an adult with an advanced solid tumor such as melanoma, head and neck, liver or kidney cancer.

This chain links TRBV7-8 with TRBJ2-5; no clear D gene. Trimming removed 3 bases at V and 2 bases at J, with 4 bases between. The CDR3 runs 12 residues. Germline assignment: CDR1 SGHVS and CDR2 FQNEAQ. CDR3 sequence: CASSFQQETQYF. The CDR3 DNA sequence: TGTGCCAGCAGCTTCCAGCAAGAGACCCAGTACTTC.

CDR3 sequence reads: CSVGGVQGPHNEQFF. The CDR3 DNA sequence: TGCAGCGTTGGGGGTGTGCAGGGACCGCACAATGAGCAGTTCTTC. J is TRBJ2-1 and V is TRBV29-1; either TRBD1 or TRBD2 may fit D (5 bases each). The CDR3 has 15 amino acids. Between the trimmed V and J ends, which lost 4 bases and 5 bases, there was a span of 18 bases. Germline CDR1 SQVTM, CDR2 ANQGSEA.

The gene calls are TRBV18 and TRBJ1-2; 8 nucleotides line up with TRBD1. CDR1 is KGHSH, CDR2 LQKENI, per germline. V was pared by 3 bases and J by 0 bases, with 0 bases of the junction left unmatched. This CDR3 spans 14 amino acids. The CDR3 is CASSPDRANYGYTF. DNA of the CDR3: TGTGCCAGCTCACCGGACAGGGCTAACTATGGCTACACCTTC.

The V gene is TRBV7-2, the J gene TRBJ1-4; D is possibly TRBD1 (6 bases). V was clipped by 5 bases and J by 6 bases, with 16 bases between them. CDR1 SGHTA and CDR2 FQGNSA come from the germline V gene. CDR3 length equals 15 residues. The CDR3 loop is CASSPRGAGDEKLFF. CDR3 bases: TGTGCCAGCAGCCCCCGGGGGGCAGGGGATGAAAAACTGTTTTTT.

V and J are TRBV6-6 and TRBJ1-5; D remains ambiguous. Trimming pared 2 bases from V and 4 bases from J, leaving 15 bases between. This CDR3 has 16 residues. The V gene's germline CDR1 is MNHNY and CDR2 SVGAGI (reference sequence). CDR3 sequence (DNA): TGTGCCAGCAGTTACAAAGTGAATAGTGGTAATCAGCCCCAGCATTTT. Translating it yields CASSYKVNSGNQPQHF.

V usage is TRBV2 and J usage is TRBJ2-7; D tentatively fits TRBD1 or TRBD2 (7 bases each). CDR1 SNHLY and CDR2 FYNNEI come from the germline V gene. There are 14 residues in the CDR3. V lost 8 bases and J 4 bases, leaving 18 bases between the germline ends. The CDR3 reads CASLKRDREYEQYF. In DNA form, the CDR3 reads TGTGCCAGCCTCAAGCGGGACAGAGAATACGAGCAGTACTTC.

This chain links TRBV10-3 with TRBJ2-2; the match to TRBD1 covers 8 bases. Germline CDR1 and CDR2: ENHRY and SYGVKD. The CDR3 runs to 15 residues. The trim removed 8 bases at V and 1 base at J, leaving 6 bases unmatched. The DNA for the CDR3 is TGTGCCATCGGCATGGGACAGGAGAACACCGGGGAGCTGTTTTTT. Encoded protein: CAIGMGQENTGELFF.

The rearrangement links TRBV7-9 to TRBJ2-5; 14 nucleotides align to TRBD2. Trimming cost V 5 bases and J 1 base; bases outside gene matches: 3. In germline, CDR1 is SEHNR, CDR2 FQNEAQ (reference sequence). This CDR3 is built from 16 residues. This chain's CDR3 is CASSLGLAGGQETQYF. The CDR3 nucleotides are TGTGCCAGCAGCCTAGGACTAGCGGGGGGCCAAGAGACCCAGTACTTC.